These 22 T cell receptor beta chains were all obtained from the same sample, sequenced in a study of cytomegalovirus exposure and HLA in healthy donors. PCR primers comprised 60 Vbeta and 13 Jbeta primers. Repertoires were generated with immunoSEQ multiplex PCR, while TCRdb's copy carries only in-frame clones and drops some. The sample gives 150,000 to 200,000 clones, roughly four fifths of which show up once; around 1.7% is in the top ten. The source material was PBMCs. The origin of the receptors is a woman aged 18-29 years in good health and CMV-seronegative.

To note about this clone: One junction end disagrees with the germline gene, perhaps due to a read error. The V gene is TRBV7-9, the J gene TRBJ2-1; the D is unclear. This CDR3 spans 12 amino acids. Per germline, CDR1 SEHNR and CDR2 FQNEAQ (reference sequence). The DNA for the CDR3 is TGTTCCAGCAGCCCCCCCGACAATGAGCAGTTCTTC. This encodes CSSSPPDNEQFF. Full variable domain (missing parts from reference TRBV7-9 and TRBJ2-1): DTGVSQNPRHKITKRGQNVTFRCDPISEHNRLYWYRQTLGQGPEFLTYFQNEAQLEKSRLLSDRFSAERPKGSFSTLEIQRTEQGDSAMYLCSSSPPDNEQFFGPGTRLTVL.

The CDR3 reads CASSEALWGGRHLSYGYTF. The CDR3 DNA reads as TGTGCCAGCAGTGAAGCCCTGTGGGGGGGGCGGCATCTGAGCTATGGCTACACCTTC. The chain has TRBV2 and TRBJ1-2; TRBD1 is a possible D gene (6 bases). Germline-derived CDR1 and CDR2 are SNHLY and FYNNEI. The length of the CDR3 is 19 residues. Trimming shortened V by 0 bases and J by 4 bases, and 24 bases separated the two germline ends. Full variable domain (outside the CDR3, taken from reference TRBV2 and TRBJ1-2): EPEVTQTPSHQVTQMGQEVILRCVPISNHLYFYWYRQILGQKVEFLVSFYNNEISEKSEIFDDQFSVERPDGSNFTLKIRSTKLEDSAMYFCASSEALWGGRHLSYGYTFGSGTRLTVV.

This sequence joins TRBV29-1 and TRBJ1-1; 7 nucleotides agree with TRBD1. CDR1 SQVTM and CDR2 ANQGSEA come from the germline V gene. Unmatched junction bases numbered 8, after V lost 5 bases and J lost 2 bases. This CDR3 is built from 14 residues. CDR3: CSVTTGAANTEAFF. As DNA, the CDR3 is TGCAGCGTTACAACAGGGGCCGCTAACACTGAAGCTTTCTTT.

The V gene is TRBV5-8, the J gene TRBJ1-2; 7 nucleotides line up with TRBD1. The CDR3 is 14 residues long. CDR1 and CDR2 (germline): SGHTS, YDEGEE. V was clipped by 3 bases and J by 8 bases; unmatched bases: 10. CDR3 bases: TGTGCCAGCAGCTACGGGACAGCCAGGCGGGGCTACACCTTC. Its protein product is CASSYGTARRGYTF. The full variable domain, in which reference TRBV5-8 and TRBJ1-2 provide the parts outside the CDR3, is EAGVTQSPTHLIKTRGQQATLRCSPISGHTSVYWYQQALGLGLQFLLWYDEGEERNRGNFPPRFSGRQFPNYSSELNVNALELEDSALYLCASSYGTARRGYTFGSGTRLTVV.

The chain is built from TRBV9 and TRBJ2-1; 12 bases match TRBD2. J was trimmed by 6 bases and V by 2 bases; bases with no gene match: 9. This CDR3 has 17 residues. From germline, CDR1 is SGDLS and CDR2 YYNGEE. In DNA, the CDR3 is TGTGCCAGCAGCGTGGATTGGACTAGCGGGATGGGCAATGAGCAGTTCTTC. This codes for CASSVDWTSGMGNEQFF.

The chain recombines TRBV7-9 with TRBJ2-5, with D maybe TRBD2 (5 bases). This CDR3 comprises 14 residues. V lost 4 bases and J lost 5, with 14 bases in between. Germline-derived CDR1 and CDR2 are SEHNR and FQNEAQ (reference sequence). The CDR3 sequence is CASSSPNGVETQYF. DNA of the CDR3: TGTGCCAGCAGCTCCCCCAACGGGGTGGAGACCCAGTACTTC.

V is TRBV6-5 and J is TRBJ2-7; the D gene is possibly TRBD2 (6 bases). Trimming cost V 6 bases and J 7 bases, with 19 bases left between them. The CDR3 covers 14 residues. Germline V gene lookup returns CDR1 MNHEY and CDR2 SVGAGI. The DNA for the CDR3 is TGTGCCAGCAGCCCCGTGGTCGGGGCGGGGGAGCAGTACTTC. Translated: CASSPVVGAGEQYF.

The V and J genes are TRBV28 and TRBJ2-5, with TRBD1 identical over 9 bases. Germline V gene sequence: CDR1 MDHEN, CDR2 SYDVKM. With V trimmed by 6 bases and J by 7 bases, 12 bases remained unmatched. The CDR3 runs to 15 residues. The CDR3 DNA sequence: TGTGCCAGCAGCCCTGAGGACAGGGGACGGGGGACCCAGTACTTC. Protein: CASSPEDRGRGTQYF.

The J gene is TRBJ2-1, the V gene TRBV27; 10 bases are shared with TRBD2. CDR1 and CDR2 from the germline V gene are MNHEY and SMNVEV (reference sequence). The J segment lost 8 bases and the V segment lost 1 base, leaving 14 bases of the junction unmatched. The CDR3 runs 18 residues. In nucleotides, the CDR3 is TGTGCCAGCAGTTTATTCGGTCCTAGCGGGAGCCCAGGTGATGAGCAGTTCTTC. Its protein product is CASSLFGPSGSPGDEQFF.

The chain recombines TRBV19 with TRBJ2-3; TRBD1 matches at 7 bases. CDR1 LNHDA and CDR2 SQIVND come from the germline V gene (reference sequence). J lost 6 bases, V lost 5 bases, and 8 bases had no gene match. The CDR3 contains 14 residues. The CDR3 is CASSSGTATDTQYF. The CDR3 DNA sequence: TGTGCCAGTAGTTCGGGGACAGCCACGGATACGCAGTATTTT.

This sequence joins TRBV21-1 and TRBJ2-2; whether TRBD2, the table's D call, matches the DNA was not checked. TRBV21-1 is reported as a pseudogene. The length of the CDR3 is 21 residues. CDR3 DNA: TGTGCCAGCAGCAAAATGGAACCGGCTAGCGGGAGAGACGCGAACACCGGGGAGCTGTTTTTT. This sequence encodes CASSKMEPASGRDANTGELFF.

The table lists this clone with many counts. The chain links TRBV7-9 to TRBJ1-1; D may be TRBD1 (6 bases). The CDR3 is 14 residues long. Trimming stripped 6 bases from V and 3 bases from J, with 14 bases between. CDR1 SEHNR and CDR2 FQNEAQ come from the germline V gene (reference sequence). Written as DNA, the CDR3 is TGTGCCAGCAGACCGAGGGGGTTCGACACTGAAGCTTTCTTT. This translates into CASRPRGFDTEAFF.

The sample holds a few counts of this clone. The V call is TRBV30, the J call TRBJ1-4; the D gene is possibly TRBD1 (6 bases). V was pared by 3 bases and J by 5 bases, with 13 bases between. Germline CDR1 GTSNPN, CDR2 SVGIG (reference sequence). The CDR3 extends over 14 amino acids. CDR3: CAWSRGGRNEKLFF. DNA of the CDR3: TGTGCCTGGAGCCGGGGGGGCCGGAATGAAAAACTGTTTTTT.

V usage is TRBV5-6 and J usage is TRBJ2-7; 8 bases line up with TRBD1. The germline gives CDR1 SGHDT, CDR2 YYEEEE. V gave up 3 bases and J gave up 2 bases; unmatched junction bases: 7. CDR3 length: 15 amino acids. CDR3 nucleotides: TGTGCCAGCAGCTCTCCATGGGGACAGGCCTACGAGCAGTACTTC. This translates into CASSSPWGQAYEQYF.

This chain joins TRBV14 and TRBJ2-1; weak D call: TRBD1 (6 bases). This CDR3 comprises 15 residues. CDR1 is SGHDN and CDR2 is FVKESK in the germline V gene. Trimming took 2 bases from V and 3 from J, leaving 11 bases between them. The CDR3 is CASSQTRGIYNEQFF. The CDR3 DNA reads TGTGCCAGCAGCCAAACGAGGGGGATCTACAATGAGCAGTTCTTC.

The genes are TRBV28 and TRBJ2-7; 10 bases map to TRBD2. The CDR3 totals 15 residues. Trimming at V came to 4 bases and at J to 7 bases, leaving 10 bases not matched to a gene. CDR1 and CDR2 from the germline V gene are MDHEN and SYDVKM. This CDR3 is CASSSTSGTVGEQYF. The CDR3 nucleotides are TGTGCCAGCAGTTCCACTAGCGGGACCGTGGGGGAGCAGTACTTC.

CDR3 protein: CASSLRDRGLDTEAFF. The DNA of the CDR3 is TGTGCCAGCTCACTCCGGGACAGGGGGCTCGACACTGAAGCTTTCTTT. V and J are TRBV18 and TRBJ1-1; 12 bases are a match to TRBD1. Per germline, CDR1 KGHSH and CDR2 LQKENI. Trimming took 4 bases from V and 3 from J; bases not matched to a gene: 6. This CDR3 comprises 16 residues.

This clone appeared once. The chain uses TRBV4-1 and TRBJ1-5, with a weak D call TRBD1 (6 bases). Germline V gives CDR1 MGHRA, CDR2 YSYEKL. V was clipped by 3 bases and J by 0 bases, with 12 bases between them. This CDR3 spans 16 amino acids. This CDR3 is CASSHLWDISNQPQHF. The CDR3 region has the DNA TGCGCCAGCAGCCATCTCTGGGACATTAGCAATCAGCCCCAGCATTTT.

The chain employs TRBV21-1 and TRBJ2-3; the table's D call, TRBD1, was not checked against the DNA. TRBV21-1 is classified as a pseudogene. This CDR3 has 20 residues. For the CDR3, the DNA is TGTGCCAGCAGCGAAAAACGTTTAGTATCAGGGGCCGAGCACACAGATACGCAGTATTTT. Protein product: CASSEKRLVSGAEHTDTQYF.

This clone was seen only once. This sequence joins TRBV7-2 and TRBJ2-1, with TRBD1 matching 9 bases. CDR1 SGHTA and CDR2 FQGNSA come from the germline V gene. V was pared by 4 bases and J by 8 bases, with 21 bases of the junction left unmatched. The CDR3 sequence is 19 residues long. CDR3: CASSSQGARPTFIVYEQFF. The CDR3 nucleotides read TGTGCCAGCAGCTCACAGGGGGCCAGACCCACTTTTATCGTCTATGAGCAGTTCTTC.

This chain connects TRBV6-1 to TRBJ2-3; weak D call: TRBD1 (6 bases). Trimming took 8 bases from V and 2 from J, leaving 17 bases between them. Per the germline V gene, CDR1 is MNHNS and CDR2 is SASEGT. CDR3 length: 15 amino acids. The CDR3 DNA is TGTGCCAGCGCCGGACAGTTGGGTAACACAGATACGCAGTATTTT. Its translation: CASAGQLGNTDTQYF.

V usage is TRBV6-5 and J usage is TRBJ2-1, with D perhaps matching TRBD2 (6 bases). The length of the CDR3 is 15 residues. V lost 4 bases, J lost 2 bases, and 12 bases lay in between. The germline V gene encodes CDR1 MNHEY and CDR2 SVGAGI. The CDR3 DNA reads TGTGCCAGCAGTTTGGACGGGAGTCCCTACAATGAGCAGTTCTTC. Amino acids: CASSLDGSPYNEQFF.